The 21 T cell receptor beta chains below were found in one sample sequenced in a study of Ad26.COV2.S vaccination and SARS-CoV-2 variants. The data were produced by immunoSEQ multiplex PCR, yet TCRdb's version contains in-frame clones alone and is incomplete. The sample comprises around 420,000 clones, 88% of which are singletons, and about 3.5% rests with the top ten. Regarding treatment: around 19 received Ad26.COV2.S at low or high dose, single or two shots; about 5 received placebo; per-sample allocation not given. Each sample was drawn 63 days after the first injection (of vaccine or placebo). The starting material was peripheral blood, obtained in a trial of Ad26.COV2.S vaccine versus placebo. The receptors were sampled from a person between 18 and 65 years old who received the Ad26.COV2.S COVID-19 vaccine or a placebo.

CDR3 nucleotide sequence: TGTGCCAGCAGTCCAGCGACAGGGGGCTCTTCACCCCTCCACTTT. Translation gives CASSPATGGSSPLHF. The chain links TRBV5-4 to TRBJ1-6; 10 bases fit TRBD1. This CDR3 contains 15 residues. V gave up 5 bases and J gave up 9 bases; unmatched junction bases: 8. The germline CDR1 and CDR2 sequences are SGHNT and YYREEE (reference sequence).

The DNA for the CDR3 is TGTGCCAGTAGCCCCGGGAGGCACTCTGGAAACACCATATATTTT. Its translation: CASSPGRHSGNTIYF. The gene calls are TRBV19 and TRBJ1-3; D call uncertain. The CDR3 has 15 amino acids. V was trimmed by 6 bases and J by 0 bases, leaving 12 bases between them. CDR1 and CDR2 from the germline V gene are LNHDA and SQIVND (reference sequence).

This rearrangement joins TRBV6-2 or TRBV6-3 to TRBJ2-7; D is possibly TRBD1 (6 bases). The CDR3 length is 12 residues. Trimming left V 5 bases short and J 2 bases short, with 7 bases between. CDR1 is MNHEY, CDR2 SVGEGT, per germline. CDR3 in amino acids: CASSRTAYEQYF. The CDR3, as DNA: TGTGCCAGCAGTAGGACAGCCTACGAGCAGTACTTC.

This chain links TRBV5-4 with TRBJ2-1, with 9 nucleotides matching TRBD2. CDR3 length equals 16 residues. J gave up 0 bases and V 5 bases, and 6 bases lay outside the gene matches. Germline assignment: CDR1 SGHNT and CDR2 YYREEE (reference sequence). DNA for the CDR3: TGTGCCAGCAGATCTGGCGGGGGGGCCTCCTACAATGAGCAGTTCTTC. Its protein product is CASRSGGGASYNEQFF.

The count of this clone is one. The gene calls are TRBV5-1 and TRBJ2-6; D is uncertain. The CDR3 is made up of 17 amino acids. With 4 bases removed from V and 4 bases from J, the gap between germline ends came to 18 bases. The germline CDR1 and CDR2 sequences are SGHRS and YFSETQ. CDR3: CASSPTPDIAGANVLTF. The CDR3 DNA sequence: TGCGCCAGCAGCCCTACTCCCGACATAGCCGGGGCCAACGTCCTGACTTTC.

The CDR3 spells CASSLAGQGNNEQFF. The CDR3 DNA follows: TGTGCCAGCAGCCTGGCGGGACAGGGTAACAATGAGCAGTTCTTC. The rearrangement links TRBV3-1 (or the pseudogene TRBV3-2) to TRBJ2-1; 9 nucleotides match TRBD1. This CDR3 comprises 15 residues. Losses at the gene ends were 4 bases for V and 5 bases for J; bases not matched to a gene: 6. Germline loops: CDR1 LGHDT, CDR2 YNNKEL (reference sequence).

CDR3 nucleotides: TGTGCCAGCAGTTTAAGGGGGCAGGGCACTGAAGCTTTCTTT. It translates to CASSLRGQGTEAFF. The chain couples TRBV27 to TRBJ1-1; 7 bases are shared with TRBD1. This CDR3 has 14 residues. The germline CDR1 and CDR2 sequences are MNHEY and SMNVEV (reference sequence). The V gene end was trimmed by 2 bases and the J gene end by 4 bases; junction bases not matched to a gene: 4.

V is TRBV30 and J is TRBJ1-2, with TRBD1 as a possible D gene (5 bases). The germline V gene has CDR1 GTSNPN and CDR2 SVGIG (reference sequence). This CDR3 is 16 amino acids long. With 2 bases removed from V and 4 bases from J, the gap between germline ends came to 20 bases. The CDR3 DNA reads as TGTGCCTGGAGTAAGCACTTTACCGGGACCGCCTATGGCTACACCTTC. This codes for CAWSKHFTGTAYGYTF. Combining the CDR3 with reference TRBV30 and TRBJ1-2 gives the whole variable domain SQTIHQWPATLVQPVGSPLSLECTVEGTSNPNLYWYRQAAGRGLQLLFYSVGIGQISSEVPQNLSASRPQDRQFILSSKKLLLSDSGFYLCAWSKHFTGTAYGYTFGSGTRLTVV.

The rearrangement joins TRBV9 to TRBJ2-3; 10 nucleotides agree with TRBD2. CDR1 and CDR2 from the germline V gene are SGDLS and YYNGEE. The CDR3 has 16 residues. J lost 2 bases, V lost 3 bases, and 6 bases had no gene match. As DNA, the CDR3 is TGTGCCAGCAGCGCCCTTAGCGGGGGGCCCACAGATACGCAGTATTTT. Translation gives CASSALSGGPTDTQYF.

The chain joins TRBV13 to TRBJ2-2; D is unclear. The germline gives CDR1 PRHDT, CDR2 FYEKMQ (reference sequence). V gave up 0 bases and J gave up 0 bases, with 2 bases separating them. This CDR3 is 14 amino acids long. CDR3 amino acids: CASSLGTNTGELFF. The CDR3 region has the DNA TGTGCCAGCAGCTTAGGCACGAACACCGGGGAGCTGTTTTTT.

This clone has only a few counts. This chain joins TRBV10-1 and TRBJ2-7; 15 bases fit TRBD2. V gave up 6 bases and J gave up 5 bases; unmatched junction bases: 14. Germline CDR1 WNHNN, CDR2 SYGVQD (reference sequence). This CDR3 comprises 18 residues. The CDR3 sequence: CASSSLVGLAGGPDEQYF. The CDR3 DNA is TGCGCCAGCAGCTCTCTCGTCGGACTAGCGGGGGGGCCGGACGAGCAGTACTTC.

The V gene is TRBV7-2, the J gene TRBJ2-1, with TRBD2 identical over 10 bases. The length of the CDR3 is 15 residues. Trimming cost V 5 bases and J 6 bases; bases outside gene matches: 7. Per germline, CDR1 SGHTA and CDR2 FQGNSA. The CDR3 DNA follows: TGTGCCAGCAGCCCTCAAGCGGGGGGGTCCAATGAGCAGTTCTTC. Protein product: CASSPQAGGSNEQFF.

This clone was picked up one time. This chain links TRBV14 with TRBJ2-7; TRBD1 matches at 10 bases. The V gene's germline CDR1 is SGHDN and CDR2 FVKESK. The V segment lost 3 bases and the J segment 3 bases; nucleotides outside the gene matches: 11. The CDR3 is 17 residues long. CDR3: CASSHQRGTGESYEQYF. DNA for the CDR3: TGTGCCAGCAGCCACCAGAGGGGGACAGGGGAAAGCTACGAGCAGTACTTC.

This clone occurred once. Within the sample, other DNA sequences also encode this same CDR3. V usage is TRBV12-3 or TRBV12-4 and J usage is TRBJ2-7, with no clear D. V gave up 3 bases and J gave up 3 bases, with 3 bases separating them. The CDR3 length is 11 residues. CDR3 DNA sequence: TGTGCCAGCAGTTTTGGCTACGAGCAGTACTTC. Its translation: CASSFGYEQYF.

The genes are TRBV5-1 and TRBJ2-1; D is unresolved. There are 13 residues in the CDR3. CDR1 SGHRS and CDR2 YFSETQ come from the germline V gene. Trimming cost V 0 bases and J 9 bases, with 10 bases left between them. CDR3 protein: CASSLEGFPEQFF. In DNA, the CDR3 is TGCGCCAGCAGCTTGGAAGGGTTCCCTGAGCAGTTCTTC.

CDR3 region: CASSPGLASEQYF. In nucleotides, the CDR3 is TGTGCCAGCAGCCCTGGACTAGCGAGCGAGCAGTACTTC. V usage is TRBV7-6 and J usage is TRBJ2-7; 9 positions agree with TRBD2. This CDR3 is built from 13 residues. Germline CDR1 is SGHVS and CDR2 is FNYEAQ. The V segment lost 5 bases and the J segment 6 bases; nucleotides outside the gene matches: 5.

This chain connects TRBV9 to TRBJ1-2; 8 positions agree with TRBD1. With 3 bases clipped from V and 1 base from J, the junction kept 5 bases outside the gene matches. Germline V lookup: CDR1 SGDLS, CDR2 YYNGEE. This CDR3 has 15 amino acids. The chain's CDR3 is CASSAGDRSNYGYTF. The CDR3 bases are TGTGCCAGCAGCGCGGGGGACAGGAGTAACTATGGCTACACCTTC.

The gene calls are TRBV7-9 and TRBJ2-1, with 7 nucleotides matching TRBD1. CDR3 length: 15 residues. The trim removed 5 bases at V and 2 bases at J, leaving 6 bases unmatched. CDR1 and CDR2 from the germline V gene are SEHNR and FQNEAQ (reference sequence). The CDR3 region has the DNA TGTGCCAGCAGCCACACAGGGGACGCCTACAATGAGCAGTTCTTC. Its translation: CASSHTGDAYNEQFF.

This chain uses TRBV9 with TRBJ2-5; 9 positions match TRBD1. The CDR3 is made up of 16 amino acids. Losses at the gene ends were 0 bases for V and 0 bases for J; bases not matched to a gene: 3. Per the germline V gene, CDR1 is SGDLS and CDR2 is YYNGEE. CDR3 sequence (DNA): TGTGCCAGCAGCGTAGGAGGACAGGGGTACCAAGAGACCCAGTACTTC. Encoded protein: CASSVGGQGYQETQYF.

The genes are TRBV4-1 and TRBJ1-2; no clear D. The CDR3 sequence is 15 residues long. The ends were cut back, 1 base at V and 8 bases at J, with 17 bases in the middle. Germline assignment: CDR1 MGHRA and CDR2 YSYEKL. Here the CDR3 reads CASSQVQGLLPGYTF. Here the CDR3 DNA reads TGCGCCAGCAGCCAAGTTCAAGGCCTCCTCCCCGGCTACACCTTC.

This chain links TRBV19 with TRBJ2-2; a weak D match, TRBD1 (6 bases). Trimming removed 3 bases at V and 6 bases at J, with 20 bases between. The CDR3 totals 17 residues. CDR1 LNHDA and CDR2 SQIVND come from the germline V gene (reference sequence). The CDR3 DNA reads as TGTGCCAGTAGTATCGGGCCCCACAGGGTTCTCTCCGGGGAGCTGTTTTTT. Translating it yields CASSIGPHRVLSGELFF.